One and the same sample provided the 17 T cell receptor beta chains below, sequenced in a study of T cell changes during pregnancy in multiple sclerosis. Produced via immunoSEQ multiplex PCR; TCRdb's table is partial and in-frame only. The table has about 110,000 clones, just under 95% seen once. The starting material was peripheral blood, obtained in the third trimester of pregnancy. The receptors derive from a female donor in good health, enrolled as a control in a pregnancy study.

This clone appeared once. This chain joins TRBV7-2 and TRBJ2-3; 8 positions agree with TRBD1. Looked up from germline, CDR1 is SGHTA and CDR2 is FQGNSA. Germline trimming cut 1 base from V and 7 bases from J; bases unmatched to any gene: 13. This CDR3 region has 17 residues. CDR3 loop: CASSLVHQGATSNTQYF. DNA of the CDR3: TGTGCCAGCAGCTTAGTCCATCAGGGGGCTACAAGCAATACGCAGTATTTT.

The chain joins TRBV5-5 to TRBJ1-2; D gene unclear. The CDR3 has 15 amino acids. Per germline, CDR1 SGHKS and CDR2 YYEKEE (reference sequence). The V end was cut by 0 bases, the J end by 0 bases, with 9 bases between. In DNA form, the CDR3 reads TGTGCCAGCAGCTTGGATGGAGGAGCTAACTATGGCTACACCTTC. Its protein product is CASSLDGGANYGYTF.

The chain carries TRBV18 and TRBJ1-1; 8 bases fit TRBD1. Trimming removed 5 bases from V and 2 bases from J; junction bases left unmatched: 4. This CDR3 spans 14 amino acids. CDR1 and CDR2 (germline): KGHSH, LQKENI. The CDR3 region has the DNA TGTGCCAGCTCATACAGGGGGGGAAACACTGAAGCTTTCTTT. Translation gives CASSYRGGNTEAFF. The full variable domain, its missing parts supplied by reference TRBV18 and TRBJ1-1, is NAGVMQNPRHLVRRRGQEARLRCSPMKGHSHVYWYRQLPEEGLKFMVYLQKENIIDESGMPKERFSAEFPKEGPSILRIQQVVRGDSAAYFCASSYRGGNTEAFFGQGTRLTVV.

This rearrangement joins TRBV6-1 to TRBJ1-5; 8 nucleotides align to TRBD1. This CDR3 region has 13 residues. Germline CDR1 and CDR2: MNHNS and SASEGT. Germline trimming cut 8 bases from V and 2 bases from J; bases unmatched to any gene: 2. The CDR3 spells CASLGQGNQPQHF. In DNA form, the CDR3 reads TGTGCCAGCCTGGGACAGGGCAATCAGCCCCAGCATTTT.

The chain combines TRBV9 with TRBJ1-1; TRBD1 aligns across 8 bases. Germline CDR1 SGDLS, CDR2 YYNGEE. J lost 4 bases, V lost 3 bases, and 8 bases had no gene match. This CDR3 region has 15 residues. CDR3 loop: CASSDSSGGFTEAFF. CDR3 bases: TGTGCCAGCAGCGATTCATCAGGGGGCTTCACTGAAGCTTTCTTT. Combining the CDR3 with reference TRBV9 and TRBJ1-1 gives the whole variable domain DSGVTQTPKHLITATGQRVTLRCSPRSGDLSVYWYQQSLDQGLQFLIQYYNGEERAKGNILERFSAQQFPDLHSELNLSSLELGDSALYFCASSDSSGGFTEAFFGQGTRLTVV.

The chain is built from TRBV4-1 and TRBJ2-1; possible D gene TRBD1, 6 bases. Germline CDR1 is MGHRA and CDR2 is YSYEKL. V lost 2 bases to trimming and J lost 0 bases, with 11 bases between them. This CDR3 has 16 residues. This CDR3 reads CASSQQEGVSYNEQFF. The CDR3 nucleotides read TGCGCCAGCAGCCAACAAGAGGGGGTCTCCTACAATGAGCAGTTCTTC.

This clone appeared a single time. The rearrangement uses TRBV7-9 and TRBJ1-2, with D possibly matching TRBD1 (6 bases). Germline V gene lookup returns CDR1 SEHNR and CDR2 FQNEAQ (reference sequence). The CDR3 is made up of 13 amino acids. V was pared by 6 bases and J by 2 bases, with 10 bases between. The CDR3 protein is CASRPTGNYGYTF. The CDR3 DNA follows: TGTGCCAGCAGGCCCACAGGGAACTATGGCTACACCTTC.

This chain uses TRBV7-2 with TRBJ1-1; 8 bases map to TRBD1. V lost 1 base and J lost 0; bases outside the gene matches: 10. Germline CDR1 and CDR2: SGHTA and FQGNSA. This CDR3 has 18 amino acids. Written as DNA, the CDR3 is TGTGCCAGCAGCTTAGTAGGAGGGACAGGCGGCATGAACACTGAAGCTTTCTTT. The encoded protein is CASSLVGGTGGMNTEAFF.

This clone is a singleton in its sample. The junction departs from the called germline gene at one end, perhaps through a read error. The CDR3 is CASSFSLAPNTGELFF. The CDR3 DNA follows: TGTGCTAGCAGCTTCTCACTAGCGCCGAACACCGGGGAGCTGTTTTTT. This sequence joins TRBV7-7 and TRBJ2-2; 7 positions agree with TRBD2. Germline CDR1 is SSHAT and CDR2 is FNYEAQ (reference sequence). The CDR3 has 16 amino acids.

For the CDR3, the DNA is TGTGCCAGCAGTTTAGCCTTAGGTAACGAGCAGTACTTC. It translates to CASSLALGNEQYF. The V call is TRBV6-1, the J call TRBJ2-7; unclear D gene. The ends were cut back, 5 bases at V and 5 bases at J, with 13 bases in the middle. The CDR3 loop spans 13 amino acids. CDR1 is MNHNS, CDR2 SASEGT, per germline.

The chain joins TRBV7-8 to TRBJ2-3; D may be TRBD2 (6 bases). Trimming took 5 bases from V and 1 from J, leaving 13 bases between them. The germline V gene encodes CDR1 SGHVS and CDR2 FQNEAQ. The CDR3 length is 15 residues. In nucleotides, the CDR3 is TGTGCCAGCAGCATAAAGGAGGGACGCACAGATACGCAGTATTTT. This codes for CASSIKEGRTDTQYF. Complete variable domain (other parts from reference TRBV7-8 and TRBJ2-3): GAGVSQSPRYKVAKRGQDVALRCDPISGHVSLFWYQQALGQGPEFLTYFQNEAQLDKSGLPSDRFFAERPEGSVSTLKIQRTQQEDSAVYLCASSIKEGRTDTQYFGPGTRLTVL.

The CDR3 region has the DNA TGTGCCAGCTCATTCGGGAGTGAACAGCCCCAGCATTTT. This translates into CASSFGSEQPQHF. The chain links TRBV18 to TRBJ1-5; no clear D. Germline-derived CDR1 and CDR2 are KGHSH and LQKENI. This CDR3 spans 13 amino acids. The V end lost 5 bases, the J end lost 7 bases, and 12 bases lay between the germline ends.

The genes are TRBV7-9 and TRBJ1-3, with D possibly being TRBD1 (5 bases). Trimming removed 5 bases at V and 0 bases at J, with 8 bases between. CDR1 SEHNR and CDR2 FQNEAQ come from the germline V gene (reference sequence). The CDR3 length is 14 residues. The CDR3 coding sequence is TGTGCCAGCAGCCCCGACAGCTCTGGAAACACCATATATTTT. It is translated as CASSPDSSGNTIYF.

The chain joins TRBV9 to TRBJ2-7, with TRBD2 as a possible D gene (5 bases). Per the germline V gene, CDR1 is SGDLS and CDR2 is YYNGEE. The CDR3 covers 13 residues. Trimming took 3 bases from V and 0 from J, leaving 7 bases between them. CDR3: CASSAGDSYEQYF. The CDR3 nucleotides are TGTGCCAGCAGCGCCGGGGACTCCTACGAGCAGTACTTC.

This rearrangement joins TRBV5-1 to TRBJ2-5; perhaps TRBD1 as D (6 bases). Germline V gene lookup returns CDR1 SGHRS and CDR2 YFSETQ. The CDR3 sequence is 14 residues long. V was pared by 4 bases and J by 5 bases, with 15 bases between. The CDR3: CASSEDFQGETQYF. The CDR3 bases are TGCGCCAGCAGCGAGGACTTTCAGGGGGAGACCCAGTACTTC.

The chain joins TRBV6-1 to TRBJ2-7, with D tentatively TRBD1 (9 bases). CDR3 size: 15 residues. From germline, CDR1 is MNHNS and CDR2 SASEGT. V gave up 6 bases and J gave up 6 bases, with 21 bases separating them. The CDR3 bases are TGTGCCAGCAGGCCCAGGACAGGGGCGGGGGGCGAGCAGTACTTC. It translates to CASRPRTGAGGEQYF.

V is TRBV7-6 and J is TRBJ1-3; D uncertain. The CDR3 runs to 15 residues. Trimming took off 1 base at V and 0 bases at J, with 7 bases between the two ends. Germline CDR1 reads SGHVS; CDR2 reads FNYEAQ. The CDR3 nucleotides read TGTGCCAGCAGCTTAGGACGGAGCTCTGGAAACACCATATATTTT. It codes for CASSLGRSSGNTIYF.